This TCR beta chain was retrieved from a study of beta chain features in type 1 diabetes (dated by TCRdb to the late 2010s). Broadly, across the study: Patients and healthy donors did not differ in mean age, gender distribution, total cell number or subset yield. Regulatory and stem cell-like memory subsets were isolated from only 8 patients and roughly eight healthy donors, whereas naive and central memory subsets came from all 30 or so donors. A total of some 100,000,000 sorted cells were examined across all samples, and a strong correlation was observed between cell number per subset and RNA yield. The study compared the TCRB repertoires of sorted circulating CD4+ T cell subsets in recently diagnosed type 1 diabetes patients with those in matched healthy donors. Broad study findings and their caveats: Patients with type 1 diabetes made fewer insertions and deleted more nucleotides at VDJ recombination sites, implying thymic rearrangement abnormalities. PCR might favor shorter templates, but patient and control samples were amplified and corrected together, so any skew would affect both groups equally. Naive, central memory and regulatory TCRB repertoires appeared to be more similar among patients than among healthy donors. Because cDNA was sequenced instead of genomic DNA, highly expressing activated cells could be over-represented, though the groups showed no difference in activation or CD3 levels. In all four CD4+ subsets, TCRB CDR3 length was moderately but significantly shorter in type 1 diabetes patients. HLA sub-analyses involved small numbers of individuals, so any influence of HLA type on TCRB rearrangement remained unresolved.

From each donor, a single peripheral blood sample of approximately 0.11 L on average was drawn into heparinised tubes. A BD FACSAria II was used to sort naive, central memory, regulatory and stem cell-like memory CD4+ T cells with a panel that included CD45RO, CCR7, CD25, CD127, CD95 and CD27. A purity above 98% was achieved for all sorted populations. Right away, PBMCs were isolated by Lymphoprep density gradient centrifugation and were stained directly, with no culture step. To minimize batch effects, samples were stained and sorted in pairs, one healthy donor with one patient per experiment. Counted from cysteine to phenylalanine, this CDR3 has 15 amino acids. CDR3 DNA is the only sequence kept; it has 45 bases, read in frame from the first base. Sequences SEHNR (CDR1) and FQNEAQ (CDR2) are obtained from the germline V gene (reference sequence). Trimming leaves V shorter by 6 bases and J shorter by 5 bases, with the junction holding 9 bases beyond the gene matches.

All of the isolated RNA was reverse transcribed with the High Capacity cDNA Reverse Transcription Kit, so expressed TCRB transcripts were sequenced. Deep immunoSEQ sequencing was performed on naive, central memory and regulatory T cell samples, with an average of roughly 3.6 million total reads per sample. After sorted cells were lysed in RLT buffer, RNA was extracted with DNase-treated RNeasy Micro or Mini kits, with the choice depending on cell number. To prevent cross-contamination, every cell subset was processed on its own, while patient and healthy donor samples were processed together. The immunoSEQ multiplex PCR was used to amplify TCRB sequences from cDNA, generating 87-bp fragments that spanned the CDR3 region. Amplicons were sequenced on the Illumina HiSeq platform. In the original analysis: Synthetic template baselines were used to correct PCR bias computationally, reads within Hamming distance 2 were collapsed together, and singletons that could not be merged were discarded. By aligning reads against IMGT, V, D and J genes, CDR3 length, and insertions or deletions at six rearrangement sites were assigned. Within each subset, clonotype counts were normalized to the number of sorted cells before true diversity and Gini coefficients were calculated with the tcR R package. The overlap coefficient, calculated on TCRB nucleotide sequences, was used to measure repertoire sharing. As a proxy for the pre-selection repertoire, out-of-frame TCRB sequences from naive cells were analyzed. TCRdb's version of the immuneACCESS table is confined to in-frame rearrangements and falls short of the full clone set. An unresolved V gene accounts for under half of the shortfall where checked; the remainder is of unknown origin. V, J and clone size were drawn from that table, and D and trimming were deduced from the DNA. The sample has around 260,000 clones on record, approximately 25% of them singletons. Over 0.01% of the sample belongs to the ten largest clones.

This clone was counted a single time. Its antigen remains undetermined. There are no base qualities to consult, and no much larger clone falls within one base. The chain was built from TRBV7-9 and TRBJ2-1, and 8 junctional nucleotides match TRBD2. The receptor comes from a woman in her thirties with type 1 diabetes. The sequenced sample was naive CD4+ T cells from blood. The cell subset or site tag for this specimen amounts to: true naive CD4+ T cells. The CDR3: CASSAIAGRNNEQFF. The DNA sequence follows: TGTGCCAGCAGTGCCATAGCGGGACGGAACAATGAGCAGTTCTTC.